The next 29 T cell receptor beta chains were all read from a single sample in a study of T cell responses to AZD1222 COVID-19 vaccine. Data came from immunoSEQ multiplex PCR; TCRdb stores just in-frame clones and leaves some out. There are some 99,000 clones in the sample; roughly 87% occur only once, and over 4% lies in the top ten. Sequencing used peripheral blood, obtained on day 0 of AZD1222 vaccination. These TCRs come from an adult in good health.

This chain links TRBV20-1 with TRBJ2-7; D not resolved. With 3 bases removed from V and 4 bases from J, the gap between germline ends came to 7 bases. The CDR3 is made up of 11 amino acids. Germline CDR1 reads DFQATT; CDR2 reads SNEGSKA (reference sequence). The CDR3 spells CSASTGYEQYF. CDR3 sequence (DNA): TGCAGTGCTAGTACCGGTTACGAGCAGTACTTC.

This clone was observed a few times. The V gene is TRBV7-9, the J gene TRBJ1-2, with D possibly matching TRBD1 (5 bases). The germline V gene has CDR1 SEHNR and CDR2 FQNEAQ (reference sequence). The CDR3 is 12 amino acids. Deletions cut 6 bases from V and 6 bases from J, with 11 bases between. This CDR3 reads CASSSGGDGYTF. Written as DNA, the CDR3 is TGTGCCAGCAGTTCCGGGGGGGATGGCTACACCTTC.

This clone was observed a handful of times. V gene TRBV4-2 combines with J gene TRBJ1-4; TRBD1 matches 9 bases. Unmatched junction bases numbered 6, after V lost 5 bases and J lost 5 bases. This CDR3 has 15 amino acids. In germline, CDR1 is LGHNA, CDR2 YNFKEQ. The CDR3 is CASSEGGTGNEKLFF. Written as DNA, the CDR3 is TGTGCCAGCAGCGAAGGGGGGACAGGGAATGAAAAACTGTTTTTT.

This clone was picked up one time. In nucleotides, the CDR3 is TGTGCCAGCAGAGCTAGCGGAAGCACAGATACGCAGTATTTT. It specifies CASRASGSTDTQYF. This sequence joins TRBV2 and TRBJ2-3; 7 bases fit TRBD2. The CDR3 has 14 residues. Germline-derived CDR1 and CDR2 are SNHLY and FYNNEI. The J segment lost 0 bases and the V segment lost 6 bases, leaving 3 bases of the junction unmatched.

The rearrangement uses TRBV5-5 and TRBJ2-7; 13 bases agree with TRBD2. The V and J ends lost 0 bases and 2 bases, in that order; junction bases with no gene match: 8. CDR1 is SGHKS and CDR2 is YYEKEE in the germline V gene (reference sequence). This CDR3 spans 18 amino acids. CDR3 protein: CASSLELAGGPFPYEQYF. The CDR3 region has the DNA TGTGCCAGCAGCTTGGAACTAGCGGGAGGGCCTTTCCCCTACGAGCAGTACTTC. The whole variable domain, filled in from reference TRBV5-5 and TRBJ2-7, reads DAGVTQSPTHLIKTRGQQVTLRCSPISGHKSVSWYQQVLGQGPQFIFQYYEKEERGRGNFPDRFSARQFPNYSSELNVNALLLGDSALYLCASSLELAGGPFPYEQYFGPGTRLTVT.

This clone appeared a single time. The CDR3 nucleotides read TGTGCCAGCAGCCCCCGACTAGCGGCTTATGAGACCCAGTACTTC. It encodes CASSPRLAAYETQYF. This chain uses TRBV9 with TRBJ2-5; 9 nucleotides match TRBD2. The ends lost 4 bases at V and 5 bases at J; junction bases unmatched: 9. The CDR3 extends over 15 amino acids. CDR1 is SGDLS, CDR2 YYNGEE, per germline.

The chain has TRBV3-1 (or the pseudogene TRBV3-2) and TRBJ1-1; D uncertain. V was clipped by 5 bases and J by 0 bases, with 13 bases between them. The CDR3 runs 15 residues. Looked up from germline, CDR1 is LGHDT and CDR2 is YNNKEL (reference sequence). This CDR3 reads CASSEAQNMNTEAFF. CDR3 DNA sequence: TGTGCCAGCAGCGAAGCACAGAACATGAACACTGAAGCTTTCTTT.

The chain joins TRBV4-3 to TRBJ2-1; unclear D gene. This CDR3 contains 13 residues. The germline V gene encodes CDR1 LGHNA and CDR2 YSLEER. Trimming took 1 base from V and 7 from J, leaving 8 bases between them. The CDR3 spells CASSQASSNEQFF. Written as DNA, the CDR3 is TGCGCCAGCAGCCAAGCTTCCTCGAATGAGCAGTTCTTC.

Comment on this clone: One junction end does not reproduce the germline sequence, and a read error may be involved. The V and J genes are TRBV3-1 (or the pseudogene TRBV3-2) and TRBJ2-3, with D tentatively TRBD1 (5 bases). This CDR3 region has 11 residues. CDR1 is LGHDT, CDR2 YNNKEL, per germline (reference sequence). The CDR3 coding sequence is TGTGCCAGCAGCCAAGAAGGGGCTACGCGTTTT. It is translated as CASSQEGATRF.

The chain carries TRBV28 and TRBJ1-2; D call uncertain. The CDR3 consists of 15 residues. The V end lost 4 bases, the J end lost 4 bases, and 16 bases lay between the germline ends. Germline lookup yields CDR1 MDHEN and CDR2 SYDVKM. This chain's CDR3 is CASSSPGGNSYGYTF. The CDR3 nucleotides read TGTGCCAGCAGTTCTCCCGGAGGGAACAGCTATGGCTACACCTTC.

The V and J genes are TRBV13 and TRBJ2-1, with D perhaps TRBD2 (5 bases). V dropped 5 bases and J dropped 5 bases, with 13 bases sitting between them. This CDR3 comprises 14 residues. Germline CDR1 is PRHDT and CDR2 is FYEKMQ (reference sequence). The CDR3 coding sequence is TGTGCCAGCAGCGACGGGATTCTTAACAATGAGCAGTTCTTC. Protein product: CASSDGILNNEQFF.

The rearrangement links TRBV7-8 to TRBJ2-7; 9 nucleotides align to TRBD2. V lost 3 bases and J lost 3; bases outside the gene matches: 9. This CDR3 region has 16 residues. The germline CDR1 and CDR2 sequences are SGHVS and FQNEAQ. This CDR3 reads CASSFGGTSGFYEQYF. The CDR3 bases are TGTGCCAGCAGCTTCGGGGGTACTAGCGGGTTCTACGAGCAGTACTTC.

The CDR3 DNA sequence: TGTGCCAGCAGCTCGACTAGCGATCCCTACAATGAGCAGTTCTTC. This sequence encodes CASSSTSDPYNEQFF. The rearrangement links TRBV5-5 to TRBJ2-1; 8 bases map to TRBD2. There are 15 residues in the CDR3. CDR1 and CDR2 from the germline V gene are SGHKS and YYEKEE (reference sequence). With 3 bases clipped from V and 2 bases from J, the junction kept 4 bases outside the gene matches.

The rearrangement links TRBV5-4 to TRBJ2-7, with 10 bases identical to TRBD1. The germline CDR1 and CDR2 sequences are SGHNT and YYREEE (reference sequence). V gave up 6 bases and J gave up 2 bases; unmatched junction bases: 11. The CDR3 is 16 amino acids. This CDR3 is CASTSWEGQGPYEQYF. Here the CDR3 DNA reads TGTGCCAGCACCTCTTGGGAGGGACAGGGGCCCTACGAGCAGTACTTC.

This clone was seen only a few times. The J gene is TRBJ1-3, the V gene TRBV7-2; D unclear. V was pared by 2 bases and J by 9 bases, with 11 bases between. CDR3 length: 13 amino acids. CDR1 is SGHTA and CDR2 is FQGNSA in the germline V gene. The CDR3 coding sequence is TGTGCCAGCAGCTTACAGGCGATCGGCACCATATATTTT. Translation gives CASSLQAIGTIYF.

V is TRBV14 and J is TRBJ1-2, with 7 nucleotides matching TRBD1. Germline V lookup: CDR1 SGHDN, CDR2 FVKESK. The V and J ends lost 4 bases and 6 bases, in that order; junction bases with no gene match: 11. This CDR3 is 15 amino acids long. The CDR3 loop is CASSRRQGGFDGYTF. The CDR3 coding sequence is TGTGCCAGCAGCCGCCGACAGGGCGGCTTCGATGGCTACACCTTC.

V and J are TRBV28 and TRBJ2-2, with D perhaps TRBD2 (5 bases). This CDR3 has 16 amino acids. Trimming removed 5 bases at V and 1 base at J, with 14 bases between. Germline V gene lookup returns CDR1 MDHEN and CDR2 SYDVKM. The CDR3 is CASSATLAQNTGELFF. The CDR3, as DNA: TGTGCCAGCAGTGCCACTCTAGCACAGAACACCGGGGAGCTGTTTTTT.

The V and J genes are TRBV6-6 and TRBJ2-1, with TRBD2 identical over 11 bases. After removal of 0 bases from V and 14 bases from J, the junction contained 6 bases not matched to a gene. This CDR3 has 14 amino acids. CDR1 is MNHNY, CDR2 SVGAGI, per germline (reference sequence). CDR3 protein: CASSYSPGLAVEFF. Here the CDR3 DNA reads TGTGCCAGCAGTTACTCCCCGGGACTAGCGGTCGAGTTCTTC.

This clone occurred a few times. This chain uses TRBV28 with TRBJ2-7; 9 bases agree with TRBD1. Germline CDR1 is MDHEN and CDR2 is SYDVKM. This CDR3 has 14 residues. Unmatched junction bases numbered 3, after V lost 2 bases and J lost 4 bases. This CDR3 reads CASSLNRGLYEQYF. Here the CDR3 DNA reads TGTGCCAGCAGTTTAAACAGGGGGCTATACGAGCAGTACTTC. Supplemented by reference TRBV28 and TRBJ2-7, the full variable domain reads DVKVTQSSRYLVKRTGEKVFLECVQDMDHENMFWYRQDPGLGLRLIYFSYDVKMKEKGDIPEGYSVSREKKERFSLILESASTNQTSMYLCASSLNRGLYEQYFGPGTRLTVT.

The rearrangement links TRBV6-2 or TRBV6-3 to TRBJ2-7; TRBD1 aligns across 9 bases. The length of the CDR3 is 15 residues. CDR1 MNHEY and CDR2 SVGEGT come from the germline V gene. V was clipped by 2 bases and J by 3 bases; unmatched bases: 5. CDR3 protein: CASSYGTGGSYEQYF. The CDR3 region has the DNA TGTGCCAGCAGTTACGGCACAGGGGGCAGCTACGAGCAGTACTTC.

This clone was seen only once. The V and J genes are TRBV19 and TRBJ2-3; 7 nucleotides agree with TRBD1. Trimming removed 5 bases from V and 1 base from J; junction bases left unmatched: 9. The V gene's germline CDR1 is LNHDA and CDR2 SQIVND (reference sequence). The CDR3 covers 16 residues. CDR3 loop: CASSPGDRVRTDTQYF. As DNA, the CDR3 is TGTGCCAGTAGTCCGGGTGACAGGGTCCGCACAGATACGCAGTATTTT.

The gene calls are TRBV27 and TRBJ1-5, with D unresolved. V shed 3 bases and J shed 9 bases, with 12 bases lying between them. The CDR3 runs 13 residues. Germline V lookup: CDR1 MNHEY, CDR2 SMNVEV (reference sequence). Here the CDR3 DNA reads TGTGCCAGCAGTTTCACCCTGGGGAGGCCCCAGCATTTT. Its translation is CASSFTLGRPQHF.

This clone was seen just once. This chain links TRBV9 with TRBJ2-2; 7 bases are shared with TRBD1. The CDR3 consists of 15 residues. Germline-derived CDR1 and CDR2 are SGDLS and YYNGEE. Trimming cost V 0 bases and J 6 bases; bases outside gene matches: 5. For the CDR3, the DNA is TGTGCCAGCAGCGTAGCTACAGGGGAGTCCGGGGAGCTGTTTTTT. It codes for CASSVATGESGELFF.

The V call is TRBV19, the J call TRBJ1-1; 11 positions agree with TRBD1. Germline V gives CDR1 LNHDA, CDR2 SQIVND (reference sequence). This CDR3 is built from 14 residues. The V segment lost 8 bases and the J segment 4 bases; nucleotides outside the gene matches: 6. The CDR3 here is CASGPGQGVTEAFF. The CDR3 nucleotides read TGTGCCAGTGGACCGGGACAGGGGGTCACTGAAGCTTTCTTT.

The rearrangement uses TRBV7-2 and TRBJ2-3, with D tentatively TRBD2 (7 bases). Trimming took off 3 bases at V and 2 bases at J, with 21 bases between the two ends. CDR3 size: 18 residues. The germline gives CDR1 SGHTA, CDR2 FQGNSA. The CDR3 DNA reads TGTGCCAGCAGCTTGCGACTAGGCGGGGGCCCGATCACAGATACGCAGTATTTT. Translation gives CASSLRLGGGPITDTQYF.

J is TRBJ2-3 and V is TRBV28; 8 nucleotides match TRBD1. The CDR3 consists of 13 residues. Germline V gene lookup returns CDR1 MDHEN and CDR2 SYDVKM. With 11 bases clipped from V and 6 bases from J, the junction kept 10 bases outside the gene matches. CDR3 region: CAARGQGGDTQYF. The CDR3 coding sequence is TGTGCCGCCCGTGGACAGGGCGGGGATACGCAGTATTTT.

This sequence joins TRBV5-1 and TRBJ2-7; TRBD2 matches 8 bases. There are 15 residues in the CDR3. The V and J ends lost 0 bases and 7 bases, in that order; junction bases with no gene match: 9. The germline V gene has CDR1 SGHRS and CDR2 YFSETQ. CDR3 sequence (DNA): TGCGCCAGCAGCTTGGAGGTAGCGGGGACGGGAGAGCAGTACTTC. This sequence encodes CASSLEVAGTGEQYF.

V usage is TRBV23-1 and J usage is TRBJ2-7; weak D call: TRBD1 (5 bases). TRBV23-1 is flagged as an ORF with uncertain function. Trimming removed 10 bases at V and 3 bases at J, with 13 bases between. The CDR3 is made up of 12 amino acids. CDR3 in amino acids: CATKDRDYEQYF. As DNA, the CDR3 is TGCGCCACCAAAGACAGAGACTACGAGCAGTACTTC.

The chain combines TRBV4-1 with TRBJ2-7; TRBD1 matches 7 bases. V was clipped by 3 bases and J by 2 bases; unmatched bases: 7. The germline gives CDR1 MGHRA, CDR2 YSYEKL. The CDR3 spans 15 residues. CDR3 DNA sequence: TGCGCCAGCAGCCATGGCCGGGACAGAGCCTACGAGCAGTACTTC. As protein: CASSHGRDRAYEQYF.